This entry is about one TCR beta chain. The antigen remains undetermined. This table comes from immunoSEQ multiplex PCR, and its TCRdb copy is limited to in-frame clones, with some not included. In the table there are roughly 75,000 clones, over 65% of which are singletons. This sample stems from a study of vaccination effects on CD4 cells after COVID-19. Study-wide results and caveats: Common cold coronaviruses were cross-recognized by only 1 of 255 vaccine-induced clones in healthy vaccinees.

The ViraFEST assay expanded antigen-specific CD4+ T cells with viral peptide pools before sequencing. Culture lasted over 9 days before CD4+ T cell isolation. Vaccine recipients, nucleocapsid antibody negative, had no prior SARS-CoV-2 infection. PBMC were cultured at a few million per well with roughly 9.7 IU/ml IL-2 and 7.5 to 10 ug/ml peptides. The CDR3 sequence is 16 residues long. Germline-derived CDR1 and CDR2 are WSHSY and SAAADI. Trimming at V came to 5 bases and at J to 0 bases, leaving 8 bases not matched to a gene. The sequencing here drew on CD4+ T cells from PBMCs cultured with HCoV-OC43 spike peptides, taken before COVID-19 vaccination. Subset specified: HCoV-OC43 spike overlapping peptide pool stimulation. This receptor was taken from a human donor who received a COVID-19 vaccine. This chain uses TRBV10-2 with TRBJ2-5, with TRBD2 matching over 8 bases. The CDR3 reads CASSPKRGTYQETQYF. The CDR3 coding sequence is TGCGCCAGCAGTCCTAAGCGGGGGACGTACCAAGAGACCCAGTACTTC.